This record looks at one T cell receptor beta chain sequence and its context. Its antigen is not known. V lost 7 bases and J 4 bases, leaving 18 bases between the germline ends. CDR1 MNHEY and CDR2 SMNVEV come from the germline V gene (reference sequence). This CDR3 region has 15 residues. These donors were members of the 120-subject validation cohort, a group separate from the roughly 670-subject first cohort. The data were taken from a study of cytomegalovirus exposure and HLA in healthy donors. Study conclusions and caveats: Three chains linked to CMV were shown in vitro to be specific for CMV antigens. A subsequent analysis found that TCR clusters from the first cohort also tended to co-occur in the roughly 120 validation repertoires, with around 94% of cluster scores above 0.

Repertoires were generated with immunoSEQ multiplex PCR, while TCRdb's copy carries only in-frame clones and drops some. The sample has 90,000 to 100,000 clones; roughly 89% are singletons. The sequencing sample was made of PBMCs. The J gene is TRBJ2-3, the V gene TRBV27; tentative D call: TRBD2 (5 bases). This TCR was sampled from a woman in her thirties in good health and CMV-seronegative. As DNA, the CDR3 is TGTGCCAGCACCTCCTCTCGGGGAGCCGCAGATACGCAGTATTTT. It translates to CASTSSRGAADTQYF.